The T cell receptor beta chain under discussion was sequenced for a study of human T cells and chemical hapten exposure. Study-wide background: How much TCR each sample yielded varied, mostly because pooled library volumes differed slightly.

Germline V lookup: CDR1 DFQATT, CDR2 SNEGSKA (reference sequence). The CDR3 sequence is 14 residues long. V was pared by 3 bases and J by 4 bases, with 6 bases of the junction left unmatched. This clonotype was recorded a few times. Its cognate antigen is unknown. General study points: TCRs exceeding a frequency of 1 in 1000 stayed unchanged under DPC sensitization.

As for time point: healthy volunteer bleed at 6 weeks. Whole blood that had not been fractionated was the source of extracted total RNA. A single record per CDR3 protein comes from TCRdb applying MiXCR to the RACE reads. The data hold under 90,000 distinct CDR3 sequences, with around 8.7% observed a single time. The gene calls are TRBV20-1 and TRBJ2-7, with TRBD1 matching 10 bases. The TCR originated in a male donor in good health. Some clones in this sample may be carry-over from other donors' samples. The sequenced sample was whole blood. CDR3: CSASRDRGRYEQYF. DNA of the CDR3: TGCAGTGCTAGTCGGGACAGGGGTAGATACGAGCAGTACTTC.